These 25 T cell receptor beta chains originate from one sample sequenced in a study of shared clonotypes between healthy human individuals. Repertoires were generated with immunoSEQ multiplex PCR, while TCRdb's copy carries only in-frame clones and drops some. The repertoire holds about 2.3 million clones, with less than 95% as singletons. The sequenced material came from naive CD4+ T cells from PBMCs. Subset defined: CD45RA+ positively selected. The receptors stem from a man aged 18 to 29 in good health. Some clones in this sample may be carry-over from other donors' samples.

The chain couples TRBV5-1 to TRBJ2-5; 9 positions match TRBD1. Germline V CDR1 and CDR2: SGHRS, YFSETQ. CDR3 length: 14 residues. V lost 5 bases to trimming and J lost 5 bases; unmatched junction nucleotides: 7. The CDR3 DNA follows: TGCGCCAGCAGACAGGGGGCGCAGGGGGAGACCCAGTACTTC. Translated: CASRQGAQGETQYF. Looking up the rest from reference TRBV5-1 and TRBJ2-5 gives the full variable domain: KAGVTQTPRYLIKTRGQQVTLSCSPISGHRSVSWYQQTPGQGLQFLFEYFSETQRNKGNFPGRFSGRQFSNSRSEMNVSTLELGDSALYLCASRQGAQGETQYFGPGTRLLVL.

There are a few counts of this clone. This chain joins TRBV7-9 and TRBJ1-5; no firm D call. Germline assignment: CDR1 SEHNR and CDR2 FQNEAQ (reference sequence). The CDR3 has 11 residues. V was shortened by 8 bases and J by 7 bases, with 9 bases between the two germline ends. The CDR3: CASGERQPQHF. CDR3 DNA: TGTGCCAGCGGGGAGCGGCAGCCCCAGCATTTT. The entire variable domain, with the rest obtained from reference TRBV7-9 and TRBJ1-5, is as follows: DTGVSQNPRHKITKRGQNVTFRCDPISEHNRLYWYRQTLGQGPEFLTYFQNEAQLEKSRLLSDRFSAERPKGSFSTLEIQRTEQGDSAMYLCASGERQPQHFGDGTRLSIL.

The V call is TRBV5-4, the J call TRBJ1-1; D not resolved. The V gene lost 1 base and the J gene lost 1 base, with 14 bases spanning the gap. The CDR3 totals 16 residues. From germline, CDR1 is SGHNT and CDR2 YYREEE (reference sequence). For the CDR3, the DNA is TGTGCCAGCAGCTTGCCCCCGGCCGGACCGAACACTGAAGCTTTCTTT. The encoded protein is CASSLPPAGPNTEAFF.

This sequence joins TRBV4-3 and TRBJ2-1; 8 nucleotides line up with TRBD1. V was clipped by 4 bases and J by 6 bases; unmatched bases: 8. The CDR3 extends over 15 amino acids. CDR1 and CDR2 (germline): LGHNA, YSLEER. CDR3 sequence reads: CASSPRTGMGNEQFF. The CDR3 nucleotides are TGCGCCAGCAGCCCGCGGACAGGGATGGGCAATGAGCAGTTCTTC.

This chain links TRBV7-2 with TRBJ2-3; D possibly corresponds to TRBD1 (5 bases). Trimming removed 0 bases from V and 3 bases from J, with 10 bases in between. Germline CDR1 is SGHTA and CDR2 is FQGNSA. This CDR3 region has 15 residues. The CDR3 coding sequence is TGTGCCAGCAGCTTAGCCAGGGTGGGTACAGATACGCAGTATTTT. Protein: CASSLARVGTDTQYF.

The V call is TRBV5-4, the J call TRBJ2-3; the D is unclear. The CDR3 spans 16 residues. Deletions cut 1 base from V and 0 bases from J, with 12 bases between. Germline loops: CDR1 SGHNT, CDR2 YYREEE (reference sequence). DNA for the CDR3: TGTGCCAGCAGCTTGTGGGTCGAGATCAGCACAGATACGCAGTATTTT. This sequence encodes CASSLWVEISTDTQYF. Variable domain in full (rest from reference TRBV5-4 and TRBJ2-3): ETGVTQSPTHLIKTRGQQVTLRCSSQSGHNTVSWYQQALGQGPQFIFQYYREEENGRGNFPPRFSGLQFPNYSSELNVNALELDDSALYLCASSLWVEISTDTQYFGPGTRLTVL.

This chain links TRBV28 with TRBJ2-1; 7 positions match TRBD2. Trimming at V came to 5 bases and at J to 6 bases, leaving 10 bases not matched to a gene. The CDR3 has 15 amino acids. Looked up from germline, CDR1 is MDHEN and CDR2 is SYDVKM. The CDR3 here is CASSKTGGVSNEQFF. The CDR3 DNA sequence: TGTGCCAGCAGTAAAACGGGAGGAGTTTCCAATGAGCAGTTCTTC.

The chain carries TRBV6-5 and TRBJ1-1, with D perhaps matching TRBD1 (6 bases). The V end was cut by 2 bases, the J end by 1 base, with 11 bases between. The CDR3 extends over 15 amino acids. Looked up from germline, CDR1 is MNHEY and CDR2 is SVGAGI. The chain's CDR3 is CASSYGGQPNTEAFF. The CDR3 nucleotides read TGTGCCAGCAGTTACGGTGGACAGCCGAACACTGAAGCTTTCTTT.

DNA for the CDR3: TGCGCCAGCAGCTTGTGGTGGAACACTGAAGCTTTCTTT. Encoded protein: CASSLWWNTEAFF. The V call is TRBV5-1, the J call TRBJ1-1, with D hard to call. Per germline, CDR1 SGHRS and CDR2 YFSETQ. This CDR3 contains 13 residues. The V and J ends lost 1 base and 1 base respectively, with 5 bases between them.

In this sample, this clone turned up once. A junction boundary mismatches the germline segment, possibly from a read error. The sample holds other DNA sequences that translate to the same CDR3. The chain carries TRBV5-1 and TRBJ2-3; possibly TRBD2 for D (5 bases). The CDR3 consists of 17 residues. In germline, CDR1 is SGHRS, CDR2 YFSETQ. CDR3 residues: CASSLYGGGASTDTQYF. The CDR3, as DNA: TGCGCCAGCAGCTTGTACGGCGGAGGTGCTAGCACAGATACGCAATATTTT.

The chain is built from TRBV6-6 and TRBJ1-4; D call uncertain. Trimming removed 5 bases from V and 5 bases from J, with 15 bases in between. The CDR3 has 15 residues. Germline loops: CDR1 MNHNY, CDR2 SVGAGI (reference sequence). The CDR3 DNA reads as TGTGCCAGCAGTCCGACCCGCGGTGAGAATGAAAAACTGTTTTTT. This sequence encodes CASSPTRGENEKLFF.

V gene TRBV29-1 combines with J gene TRBJ2-1; D perhaps matches TRBD1 (7 bases). The CDR3 runs to 14 residues. Trimming left V 3 bases short and J 7 bases short, with 16 bases between. The germline CDR1 and CDR2 sequences are SQVTM and ANQGSEA. The CDR3 region has the DNA TGCAGCGTTGAGTGGGCAGGGGGGAGTAATGAGCAGTTCTTC. Protein sequence: CSVEWAGGSNEQFF.

CDR3 amino acids: CAWSQQGRDEAFF. Written as DNA, the CDR3 is TGTGCCTGGAGTCAACAGGGAAGGGATGAAGCTTTCTTT. This chain links TRBV30 with TRBJ1-1; D is perhaps TRBD1 (6 bases). The CDR3 sequence is 13 residues long. V lost 2 bases and J lost 7, with 14 bases in between. The V gene's germline CDR1 is GTSNPN and CDR2 SVGIG (reference sequence).

To note about this clone: At the DNA level, this CDR3 is encoded by other sequences in the same sample as well. This chain joins TRBV9 and TRBJ2-5, with D tentatively TRBD1 (6 bases). V lost 2 bases, J lost 5 bases, and 16 bases lay in between. The CDR3 totals 15 residues. Per the germline V gene, CDR1 is SGDLS and CDR2 is YYNGEE. The CDR3 here is CASSVAQGQWETQYF. In nucleotides, the CDR3 is TGTGCCAGCAGCGTGGCACAGGGTCAGTGGGAGACCCAGTACTTC.

This chain connects TRBV5-1 to TRBJ1-1; D is unresolved. Germline V gene lookup returns CDR1 SGHRS and CDR2 YFSETQ. V was cut by 4 bases and J by 2 bases, with 12 bases left in between. This CDR3 spans 14 amino acids. CDR3 region: CASSPESINTEAFF. CDR3 nucleotide sequence: TGCGCCAGCAGCCCGGAATCGATCAACACTGAAGCTTTCTTT.

This rearrangement joins TRBV29-1 to TRBJ2-1; D not certain. The CDR3 is made up of 10 amino acids. V lost 8 bases and J 6 bases, leaving 8 bases between the germline ends. CDR1 and CDR2 (germline): SQVTM, ANQGSEA. The CDR3 DNA sequence: TGCAGCTTTAGAGGCAATGAGCAGTTCTTC. Protein product: CSFRGNEQFF.

V is TRBV18 and J is TRBJ1-3; the D gene is possibly TRBD1 (5 bases). Germline CDR1 is KGHSH and CDR2 is LQKENI. The V end was cut by 0 bases, the J end by 0 bases, with 9 bases between. The CDR3 is made up of 16 amino acids. DNA of the CDR3: TGTGCCAGCTCACCACCCCGGGGGGACTCTGGAAACACCATATATTTT. Amino acids: CASSPPRGDSGNTIYF.

The V gene is TRBV7-9, the J gene TRBJ2-1; D not resolved. The CDR3 is made up of 15 amino acids. Per the germline V gene, CDR1 is SEHNR and CDR2 is FQNEAQ (reference sequence). The ends were cut back, 3 bases at V and 6 bases at J, with 15 bases in the middle. In DNA form, the CDR3 reads TGTGCCAGCAGCTTTGGGTCCTCGTTCCCCAATGAGCAGTTCTTC. Translated: CASSFGSSFPNEQFF.

As to this clone: The sample holds other DNA sequences that translate to the same CDR3. The gene calls are TRBV6-1 and TRBJ1-5; no definite D call. V lost 0 bases and J lost 4, with 7 bases in between. This CDR3 contains 14 residues. Germline V CDR1 and CDR2: MNHNS, SASEGT. CDR3 DNA: TGTGCCAGCAGTGAAGCCTCGGGGAATCAGCCCCAGCATTTT. Translation gives CASSEASGNQPQHF.

The rearrangement links TRBV7-3 to TRBJ2-1; the match to TRBD1 covers 8 bases. The CDR3 covers 14 residues. The germline gives CDR1 SGHTA, CDR2 FQGTGA. Germline trimming cut 3 bases from V and 10 bases from J; bases unmatched to any gene: 8. CDR3 residues: CASSFGRGRVEQFF. The DNA of the CDR3 is TGTGCCAGCAGCTTCGGCAGGGGGCGCGTGGAGCAGTTCTTC.

The gene calls are TRBV2 and TRBJ2-1; 8 positions match TRBD2. Germline values: CDR1 SNHLY, CDR2 FYNNEI. The V gene end was trimmed by 7 bases and the J gene end by 0 bases; junction bases not matched to a gene: 5. The CDR3 covers 15 residues. The CDR3 DNA follows: TGTGCCAGCATAAGGGGACTAGTCTCCTACAATGAGCAGTTCTTC. This encodes CASIRGLVSYNEQFF.

V gene TRBV7-6 combines with J gene TRBJ2-2; 14 bases are a match to TRBD2. The germline V gene has CDR1 SGHVS and CDR2 FNYEAQ. Losses at the gene ends were 5 bases for V and 5 bases for J; bases not matched to a gene: 10. The CDR3 contains 18 residues. CDR3 residues: CASSAAGTSGSGTGELFF. CDR3 nucleotides: TGTGCCAGCAGCGCCGCCGGGACTAGCGGGAGCGGGACCGGGGAGCTGTTTTTT.

This chain links TRBV29-1 with TRBJ2-7; 9 nucleotides line up with TRBD1. The trim removed 3 bases at V and 7 bases at J, leaving 7 bases unmatched. CDR1 and CDR2 (germline): SQVTM, ANQGSEA. This CDR3 has 13 residues. This CDR3 reads CSVEETGGFEQYF. CDR3 DNA: TGCAGCGTTGAGGAGACAGGGGGTTTTGAGCAGTACTTC.

V is TRBV5-3 and J is TRBJ2-5; D is possibly TRBD2 (5 bases). TRBV5-3 carries the ORF label, with uncertain function. V lost 7 bases to trimming and J lost 5 bases, with 24 bases between them. CDR3 length equals 16 residues. CDR3 sequence (DNA): TGTGCCAGACCCCCCGGTGGGAGTAGAGGGTCGGAGACCCAGTACTTC. This sequence encodes CARPPGGSRGSETQYF.

CDR3 sequence (DNA): TGTGCCTGGGACCGGGACACTGGACTCAATGAGCAGTTCTTC. Protein product: CAWDRDTGLNEQFF. The genes are TRBV30 and TRBJ2-1; possible D gene TRBD1, 6 bases. CDR3 length equals 14 residues. Germline CDR1 and CDR2: GTSNPN and SVGIG (reference sequence). Trimming pared 5 bases from V and 6 bases from J, leaving 17 bases between.